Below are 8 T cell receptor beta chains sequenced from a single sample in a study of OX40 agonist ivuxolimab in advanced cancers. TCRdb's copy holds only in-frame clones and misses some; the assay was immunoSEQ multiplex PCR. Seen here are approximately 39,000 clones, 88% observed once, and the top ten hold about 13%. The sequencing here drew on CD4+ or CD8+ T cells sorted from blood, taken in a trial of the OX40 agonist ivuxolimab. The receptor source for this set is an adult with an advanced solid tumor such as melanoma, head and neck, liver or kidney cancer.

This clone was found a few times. This chain's CDR3 is CASSPVDAGGRAFF. The CDR3 region has the DNA TGTGCCAGCAGCCCAGTAGACGCTGGGGGGAGAGCTTTCTTT. The chain employs TRBV6-5 and TRBJ1-1; a weak D match, TRBD1 (5 bases). V lost 6 bases, J lost 10 bases, and 21 bases lay in between. CDR1 is MNHEY and CDR2 is SVGAGI in the germline V gene. There are 14 residues in the CDR3.

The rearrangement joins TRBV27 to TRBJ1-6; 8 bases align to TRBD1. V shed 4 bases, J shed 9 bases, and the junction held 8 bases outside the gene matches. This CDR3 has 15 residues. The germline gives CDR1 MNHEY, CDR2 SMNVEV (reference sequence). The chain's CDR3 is CASSWQGAPGSPLHF. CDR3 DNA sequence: TGTGCCAGCAGTTGGCAGGGGGCCCCTGGTTCACCCCTCCACTTT.

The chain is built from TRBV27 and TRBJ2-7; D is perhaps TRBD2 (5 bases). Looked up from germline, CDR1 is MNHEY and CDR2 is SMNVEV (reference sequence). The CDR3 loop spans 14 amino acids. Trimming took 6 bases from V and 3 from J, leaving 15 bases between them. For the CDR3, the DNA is TGTGCCAGCAGCCCGACCGGGATCGTCTACGAGCAGTACTTC. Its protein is CASSPTGIVYEQYF.

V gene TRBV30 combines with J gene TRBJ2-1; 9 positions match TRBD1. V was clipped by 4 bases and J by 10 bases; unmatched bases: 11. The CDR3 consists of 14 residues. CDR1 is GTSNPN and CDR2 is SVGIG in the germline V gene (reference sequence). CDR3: CAWKDRGVLEEQFF. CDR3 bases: TGTGCCTGGAAGGACAGGGGTGTACTCGAGGAGCAGTTCTTC.

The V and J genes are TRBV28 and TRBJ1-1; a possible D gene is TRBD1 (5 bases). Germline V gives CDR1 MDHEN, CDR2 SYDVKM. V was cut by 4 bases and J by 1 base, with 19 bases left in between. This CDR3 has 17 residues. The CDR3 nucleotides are TGTGCCAGCAGTTCCACCAGTCTCGGGGCACAGAACACTGAAGCTTTCTTT. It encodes CASSSTSLGAQNTEAFF.

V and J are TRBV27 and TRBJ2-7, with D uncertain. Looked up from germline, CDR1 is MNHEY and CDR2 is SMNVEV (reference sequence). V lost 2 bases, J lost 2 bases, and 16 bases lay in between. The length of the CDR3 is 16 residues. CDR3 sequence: CASSLDGLGLPYEQYF. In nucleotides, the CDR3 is TGTGCCAGCAGTTTAGATGGGCTGGGCCTCCCCTACGAGCAGTACTTC.

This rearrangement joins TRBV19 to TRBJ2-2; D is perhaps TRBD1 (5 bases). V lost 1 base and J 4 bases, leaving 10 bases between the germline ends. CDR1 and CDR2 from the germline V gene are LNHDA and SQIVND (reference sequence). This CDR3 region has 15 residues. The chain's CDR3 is CASSIAAGSTGELFF. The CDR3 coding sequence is TGTGCCAGTAGTATAGCAGCAGGGTCCACCGGGGAGCTGTTTTTT.

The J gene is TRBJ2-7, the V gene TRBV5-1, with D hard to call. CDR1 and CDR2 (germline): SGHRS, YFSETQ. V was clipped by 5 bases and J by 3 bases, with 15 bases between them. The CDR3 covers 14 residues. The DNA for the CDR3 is TGCGCCAGCAGTCTCTTACCGGCGGACTACGAGCAGTACTTC. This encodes CASSLLPADYEQYF.